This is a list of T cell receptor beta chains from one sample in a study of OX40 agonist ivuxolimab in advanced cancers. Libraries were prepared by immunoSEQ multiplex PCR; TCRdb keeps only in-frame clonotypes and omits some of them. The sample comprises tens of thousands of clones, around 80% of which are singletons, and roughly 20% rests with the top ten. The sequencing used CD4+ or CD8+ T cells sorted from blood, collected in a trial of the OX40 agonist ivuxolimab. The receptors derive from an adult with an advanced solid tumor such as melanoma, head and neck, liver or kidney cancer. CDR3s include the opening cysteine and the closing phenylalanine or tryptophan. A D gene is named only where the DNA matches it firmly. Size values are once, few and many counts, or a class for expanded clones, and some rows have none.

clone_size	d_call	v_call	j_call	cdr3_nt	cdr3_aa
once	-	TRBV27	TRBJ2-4	TGTGCCAGCGGCCCAGGGGTAGCCAAAAACATTCAGTACTTC	CASGPGVAKNIQYF
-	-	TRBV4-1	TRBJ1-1	TGCGCCAGCAGCCAAGACCGCTACACTGAAGCTTTCTTT	CASSQDRYTEAFF
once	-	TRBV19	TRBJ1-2	TGTGCCAGCCGGGACACCGCTAACTATGGCTACACCTTC	CASRDTANYGYTF
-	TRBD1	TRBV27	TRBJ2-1	TGTGCCAGCAGGGTGGGCGCCGGGACAGAGCCTAGGGATGAGCAGTTCTTC	CASRVGAGTEPRDEQFF
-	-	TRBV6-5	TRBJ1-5	TGTGCCAGCAGTTACTCCCACGATAGCAATCAGCCCCAGCATTTT	CASSYSHDSNQPQHF
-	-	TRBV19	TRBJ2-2	TGTGCCAGTAGTATGGCAGGGGACACCGGGGAGCTGTTTTTT	CASSMAGDTGELFF
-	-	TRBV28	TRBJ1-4	TGTGCCAGCAGTTTTGGGACGGGATCAGAAAAACTGTTTTTT	CASSFGTGSEKLFF
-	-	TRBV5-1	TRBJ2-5	TGCGCCAGCAGCTTGGGTATAGACAGGTTCCAAGAGACCCAGTACTTC	CASSLGIDRFQETQYF
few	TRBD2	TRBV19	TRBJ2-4	TGTGCCAGTGAGGGGAGGGCCATTATCTTC	CASEGRAIIF
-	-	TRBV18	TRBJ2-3	TGTGCCAGCTCACCTGAGGATACGCAGTATTTT	CASSPEDTQYF
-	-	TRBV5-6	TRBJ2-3	TGTGCCAGCAGCTCCTCCACAGATACGCAGTATTTT	CASSSSTDTQYF
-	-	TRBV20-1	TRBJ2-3	TGCAGTGTTCAGTTCCTTGGAGCGCAGTATTTT	CSVQFLGAQYF
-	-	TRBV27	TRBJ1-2	TGTGCCAGCAGTAACAGAGGGACGGGAAACTATGGCTACACCTTC	CASSNRGTGNYGYTF
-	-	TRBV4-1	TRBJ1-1	TGCGCCAGCAGCCAGGAGAGACCCACTGAAGCTTTCTTT	CASSQERPTEAFF
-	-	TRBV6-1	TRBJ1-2	TGTGCCAGCAGTGACGTATATGGCTACACCTTC	CASSDVYGYTF
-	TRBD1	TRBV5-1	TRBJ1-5	TGCGCCGGGGACAGCGGCTATCCCCAGCCCCAGCATTTT	CAGDSGYPQPQHF
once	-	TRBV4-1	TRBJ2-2	TGCGCCAGCAGCCAAGATCTAGTAGGGGGCGGGGAGCTGTTTTTT	CASSQDLVGGGELFF
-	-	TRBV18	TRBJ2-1	TGTGCCAGCTCACCGACCGGGACATGGACGTCCTCCTACAATGAGCAGTTCTTC	CASSPTGTWTSSYNEQFF
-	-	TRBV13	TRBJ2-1	TGTGCCAGCAGCTTAGGAGGGAGAGGGTCCTACAATGAGCAGTTCTTC	CASSLGGRGSYNEQFF
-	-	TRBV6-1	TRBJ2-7	TGTGCCAGCAGTGAATTTGGGTACGAGCAGTACTTC	CASSEFGYEQYF
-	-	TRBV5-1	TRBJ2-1	TGCGCCAGCAGCTTGAGCAGCGGCTCCTACAATGAGCAGTTCTTC	CASSLSSGSYNEQFF
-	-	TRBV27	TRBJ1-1	TGTGCCAGCAGACCCGGACAGTTGAACACTGAAGCTTTCTTT	CASRPGQLNTEAFF
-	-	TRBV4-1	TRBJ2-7	TGCGCCAGCAGCCAAGTTGCTAGCGACTCCTACGAGCAGTACTTC	CASSQVASDSYEQYF
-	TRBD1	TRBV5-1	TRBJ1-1	TGCGCCAGCAGCGTGGACAGGGGGGTTACTGAAGCTTTCTTT	CASSVDRGVTEAFF
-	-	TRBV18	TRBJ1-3	TGTGCCAGCTCACCACCACCTTCTGGAAACACCATATATTTT	CASSPPPSGNTIYF
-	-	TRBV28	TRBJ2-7	TGTGCCAGCAGTCGTTGGGGGGCCGGCTACGAGCAGTACTTC	CASSRWGAGYEQYF
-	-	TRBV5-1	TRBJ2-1	TGCGCCTCAAAACCGGGGTGGGATGAGCAGTTCTTC	CASKPGWDEQFF
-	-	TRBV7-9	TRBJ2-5	TGTGCCAGCAGACCCACAGGGATCCAAGAGACCCAGTACTTC	CASRPTGIQETQYF
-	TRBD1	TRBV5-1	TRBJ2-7	TGCGCCAGCAGCCCCGGGACAGGGTGGGACGAGCAGTACTTC	CASSPGTGWDEQYF
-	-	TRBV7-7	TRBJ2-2	TGTGCTAGCAGCTCGGTTGTCACCGGGGAGCTGTTTTTT	CASSSVVTGELFF
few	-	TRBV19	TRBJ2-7	TGTGCCAGTAGTAAGGCAGGATCCTACGAGCAGTACTTC	CASSKAGSYEQYF
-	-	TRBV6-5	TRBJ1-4	TGTGCCAGCAGTTACTCGGGGGGTGGGTCTAATGAAAAACTGTTTTTT	CASSYSGGGSNEKLFF
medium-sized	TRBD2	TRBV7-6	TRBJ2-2	TGTGCCAGCAGCTTATACACTAGCGGGAGGTACACCGGGGAGCTGTTTTTT	CASSLYTSGRYTGELFF
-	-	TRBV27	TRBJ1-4	TGTGCCAGCAGTTTATCAGGGGGGGAAAAACTGTTTTTT	CASSLSGGEKLFF
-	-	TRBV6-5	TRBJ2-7	TGTGCCAGCAGTTCCGGGACGGTTGTCTACGAGCAGTACTTC	CASSSGTVVYEQYF
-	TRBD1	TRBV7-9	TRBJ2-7	TGTGCCAGCAGCTTAGTAGGACAGGGGGGAATCTACGAGCAGTACTTC	CASSLVGQGGIYEQYF
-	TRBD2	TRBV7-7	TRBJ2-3	TGTGCTAGCTCCGTGGGGGGGAGTGCAGATACGCAGTATTTT	CASSVGGSADTQYF
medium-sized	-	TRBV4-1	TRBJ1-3	TGCGCCAGCAGCCTGGAGGGTTCCTCTGGAAACACCATATATTTT	CASSLEGSSGNTIYF
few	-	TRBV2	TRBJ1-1	TGTGCCAGCAGTGTGGAGGGTATGAACACTGAAGCTTTCTTT	CASSVEGMNTEAFF
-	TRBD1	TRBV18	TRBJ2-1	TGTGCCAGCTCACCAGCGTCTGGACAGGGGTGGAATGAGCAGTTCTTC	CASSPASGQGWNEQFF
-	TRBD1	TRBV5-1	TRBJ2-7	TGCGCCAGCAGCTTGGCCGGGACAGGGTTTTACGAGCAGTACTTC	CASSLAGTGFYEQYF
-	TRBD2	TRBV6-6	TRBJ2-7	TGTGCCAGCAGTTACTCAGCGGGAGGGTCCTACGAGCAGTACTTC	CASSYSAGGSYEQYF
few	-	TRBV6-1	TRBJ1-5	TGTGCCAGCAGTGAATACCGGGGTAGCAATCAGCCCCAGCATTTT	CASSEYRGSNQPQHF
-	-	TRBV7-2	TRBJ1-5	TGTGCCAGCAGCCGGGACATCAATCAGCCCCAGCATTTT	CASSRDINQPQHF
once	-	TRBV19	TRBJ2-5	TGTGCCAGTAGCACCGGGTCTGAGACCCAGTACTTC	CASSTGSETQYF
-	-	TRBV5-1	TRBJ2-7	TGCGCCAGCAGCCTGGGGGTCCTCTACGAGCAGTACTTC	CASSLGVLYEQYF
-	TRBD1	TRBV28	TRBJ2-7	TGTGCCAGCAGGACGCCGGGACAGGTGGGGAATTACGAGCAGTACTTC	CASRTPGQVGNYEQYF
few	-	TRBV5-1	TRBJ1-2	TGCGCCAGCAGCAGTGGTTCAGGGCATCAGGGCTACACCTTC	CASSSGSGHQGYTF